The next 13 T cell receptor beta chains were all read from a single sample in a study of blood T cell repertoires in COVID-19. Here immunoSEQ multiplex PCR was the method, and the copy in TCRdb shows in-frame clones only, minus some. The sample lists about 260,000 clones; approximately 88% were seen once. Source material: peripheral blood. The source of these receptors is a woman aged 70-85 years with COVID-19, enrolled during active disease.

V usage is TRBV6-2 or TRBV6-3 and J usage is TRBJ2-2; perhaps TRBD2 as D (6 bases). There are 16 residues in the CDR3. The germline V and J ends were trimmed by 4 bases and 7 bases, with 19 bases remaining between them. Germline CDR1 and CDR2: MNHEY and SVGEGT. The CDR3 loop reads CASSSPTSMGNGELFF. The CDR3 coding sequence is TGTGCCAGCAGTTCTCCGACTAGTATGGGAAACGGGGAGCTGTTTTTT.

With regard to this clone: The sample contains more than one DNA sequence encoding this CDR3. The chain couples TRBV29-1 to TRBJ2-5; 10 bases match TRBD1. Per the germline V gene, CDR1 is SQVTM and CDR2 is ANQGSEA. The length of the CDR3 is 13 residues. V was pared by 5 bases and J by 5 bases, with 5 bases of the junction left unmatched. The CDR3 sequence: CSVRQGAGETQYF. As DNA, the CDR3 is TGCAGCGTTCGACAGGGGGCGGGGGAGACCCAGTACTTC.

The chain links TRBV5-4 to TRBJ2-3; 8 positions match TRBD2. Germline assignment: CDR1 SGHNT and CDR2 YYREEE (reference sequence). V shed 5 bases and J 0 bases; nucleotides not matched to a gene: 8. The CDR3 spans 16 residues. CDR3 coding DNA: TGTGCCAGCAGATCTGCAGCGGGGGCCAGCACAGATACGCAGTATTTT. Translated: CASRSAAGASTDTQYF.

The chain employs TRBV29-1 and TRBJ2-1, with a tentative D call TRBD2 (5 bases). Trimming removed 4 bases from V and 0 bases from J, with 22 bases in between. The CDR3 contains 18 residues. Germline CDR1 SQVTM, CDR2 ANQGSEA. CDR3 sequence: CSVVDPGLTRSSYNEQFF. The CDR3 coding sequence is TGCAGCGTTGTTGACCCCGGCCTTACTAGGTCCTCCTACAATGAGCAGTTCTTC.

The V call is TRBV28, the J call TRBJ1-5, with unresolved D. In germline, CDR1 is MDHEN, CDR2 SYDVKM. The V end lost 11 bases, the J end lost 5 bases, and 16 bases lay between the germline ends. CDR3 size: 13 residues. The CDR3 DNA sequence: TGTGCCGGCCAACGGGAGCAAGATCAGCCCCAGCATTTT. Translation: CAGQREQDQPQHF.

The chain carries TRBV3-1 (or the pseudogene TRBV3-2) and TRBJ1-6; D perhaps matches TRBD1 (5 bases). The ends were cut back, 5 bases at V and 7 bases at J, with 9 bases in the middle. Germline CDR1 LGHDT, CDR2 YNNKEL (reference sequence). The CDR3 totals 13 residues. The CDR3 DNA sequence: TGTGCCAGCAGCAATAGACAGAATTCACCCCTCCACTTT. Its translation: CASSNRQNSPLHF.

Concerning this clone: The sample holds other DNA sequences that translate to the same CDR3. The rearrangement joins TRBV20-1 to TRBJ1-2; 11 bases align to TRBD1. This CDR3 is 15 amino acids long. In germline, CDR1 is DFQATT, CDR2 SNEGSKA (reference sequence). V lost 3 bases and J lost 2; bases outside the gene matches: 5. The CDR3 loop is CSASGGDRGNYGYTF. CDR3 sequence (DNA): TGCAGTGCTAGTGGTGGGGACAGGGGGAACTATGGCTACACCTTC.

The DNA of the CDR3 is TGTGCCACCAGTGATTCACAGGGTAATGAACGTCAGCCCCAGCATTTT. Translation gives CATSDSQGNERQPQHF. V gene TRBV24-1 combines with J gene TRBJ1-5; a weak D match, TRBD1 (6 bases). Per germline, CDR1 KGHDR and CDR2 SFDVKD. This CDR3 comprises 16 residues. V lost 2 bases and J 6 bases, leaving 16 bases between the germline ends.

The CDR3 region is CATRGDSSYNEQFF. The CDR3 nucleotides read TGTGCGACCCGCGGGGACAGCTCCTACAATGAGCAGTTCTTC. The chain recombines TRBV24-1 with TRBJ2-1, with a tentative D call TRBD1 (7 bases). The CDR3 extends over 14 amino acids. The germline V gene encodes CDR1 KGHDR and CDR2 SFDVKD.

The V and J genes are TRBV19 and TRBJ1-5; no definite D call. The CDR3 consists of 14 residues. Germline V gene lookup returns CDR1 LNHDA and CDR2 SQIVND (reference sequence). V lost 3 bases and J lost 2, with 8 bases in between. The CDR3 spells CASSIPGGNQPQHF. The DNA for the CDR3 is TGTGCCAGTAGTATTCCCGGTGGCAATCAGCCCCAGCATTTT.

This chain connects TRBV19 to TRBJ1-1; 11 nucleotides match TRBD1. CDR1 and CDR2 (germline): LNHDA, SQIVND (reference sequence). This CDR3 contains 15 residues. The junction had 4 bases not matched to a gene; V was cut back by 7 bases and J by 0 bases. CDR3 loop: CASKPGQGVNTEAFF. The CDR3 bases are TGTGCCAGTAAACCGGGACAGGGGGTGAACACTGAAGCTTTCTTT. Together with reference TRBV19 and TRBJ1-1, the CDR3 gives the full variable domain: DGGITQSPKYLFRKEGQNVTLSCEQNLNHDAMYWYRQDPGQGLRLIYYSQIVNDFQKGDIAEGYSVSREKKESFPLTVTSAQKNPTAFYLCASKPGQGVNTEAFFGQGTRLTVV.

This CDR3 reads CASSLEGSGDYEQYF. CDR3 in DNA: TGCGCCAGCAGCTTGGAGGGTAGCGGGGACTACGAGCAGTACTTC. The rearrangement joins TRBV5-1 to TRBJ2-7, with TRBD2 matching 8 bases. V dropped 0 bases and J dropped 3; count of bases not matched to a gene: 5. This CDR3 region has 15 residues. From germline, CDR1 is SGHRS and CDR2 YFSETQ.

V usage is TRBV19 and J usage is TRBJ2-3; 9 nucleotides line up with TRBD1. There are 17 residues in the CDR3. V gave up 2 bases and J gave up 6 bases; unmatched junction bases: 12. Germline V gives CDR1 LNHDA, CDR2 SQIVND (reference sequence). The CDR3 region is CASSIRTGGVETDTQYF. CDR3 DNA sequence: TGTGCCAGTAGTATACGTACAGGGGGCGTCGAAACGGATACGCAGTATTTT.